This is a list of T cell receptor beta chains from one sample in a study of cytomegalovirus exposure and HLA in healthy donors. Repertoires were generated with immunoSEQ multiplex PCR, while TCRdb's copy carries only in-frame clones and drops some. The profile covers 100,000 to 150,000 clones, with about 71% appearing a single time and over 2.5% taken by the ten largest. Sequencing used PBMCs. The receptors here all came from a woman between 45 and 60 years old in good health and CMV-seronegative. The CDR3 runs from the conserved cysteine through the conserved F or W. D genes are given only for firm matches. A clone size is listed for some rows: how often the clone was seen (once, few, many), or a class if it is expanded.

V gene,J gene,clone size,D gene,CDR3 protein,CDR3 DNA
TRBV6-1,TRBJ2-7,NA,TRBD1,CASNRDRGPYEQYF,TGTGCCAGCAACCGAGACAGGGGGCCCTACGAGCAGTACTTC
TRBV6-8,TRBJ2-1,NA,TRBD2,CASSYSGTSGTTSSNGQFF,TGTGCCAGCAGTTACTCTGGGACTAGCGGGACTACAAGTTCCAATGGGCAGTTCTTC
TRBV19,TRBJ2-7,NA,TRBD2,CASSLTASGGSYEQYF,TGTGCCAGTAGTCTGACGGCTAGCGGGGGCTCCTACGAGCAGTACTTC
TRBV9,TRBJ2-5,NA,TRBD1,CASSEGTGGNLETQYF,TGTGCCAGCAGCGAGGGGACAGGGGGTAATCTGGAGACCCAGTACTTC
TRBV19,TRBJ1-3,once,NA,CASSILRSSGNTIYF,TGTGCCAGTAGTATACTCCGGAGCTCTGGAAACACCATATATTTT
TRBV27,TRBJ1-5,few,NA,CASSLFAPRGGSEYSNQPQHF,TGTGCCAGCAGTTTATTTGCCCCACGGGGGGGGTCAGAATATAGCAATCAGCCCCAGCATTTT
TRBV20-1,TRBJ2-7,NA,NA,CSAHSYEQYF,TGCAGTGCTCACTCCTACGAGCAGTACTTC
TRBV6-5,TRBJ2-5,NA,NA,CASSYSRGIGRETQYF,TGTGCCAGCAGTTACTCCCGAGGAATCGGAAGGGAGACCCAGTACTTC
TRBV18,TRBJ2-3,NA,NA,CASSHSDSTDTQYF,TGTGCCAGCTCGCATAGTGACAGTACAGATACGCAGTATTTT
TRBV21-1,TRBJ1-5,NA,NA,CASSGGVVGNLNQPQHF,TGTGCCAGCAGCGGGGGGGTCGTGGGGAACCTCAATCAGCCCCAGCATTTT
TRBV28,TRBJ1-2,NA,TRBD1,CASTHPDREFYGYTF,TGTGCCAGCACCCACCCGGACAGGGAATTCTATGGCTACACCTTC
TRBV30,TRBJ1-1,NA,NA,CAWSGEGNTEAFF,TGTGCCTGGAGTGGGGAGGGGAACACTGAAGCTTTCTTT
TRBV28,TRBJ1-6,NA,NA,CASSSGVNSPLHF,TGTGCCAGCAGTTCGGGTGTTAATTCACCCCTCCACTTT
TRBV10-3,TRBJ2-1,NA,NA,CAISESRHSGQEGGEQFF,TGTGCCATCAGTGAGTCGAGACACTCCGGCCAGGAAGGTGGTGAGCAGTTCTTC
TRBV21-1,TRBJ2-2,few,NA,CASSKDSIPGELFF,TGTGCCAGCAGCAAGGACAGTATTCCCGGGGAGCTGTTTTTT
TRBV30,TRBJ2-1,NA,NA,CASGGAAFHNEQFF,TGTGCCTCCGGCGGGGCCGCGTTCCACAATGAGCAGTTCTTC
TRBV10-3,TRBJ2-7,few,TRBD1,CAIRTGQGTYEQYF,TGTGCCATCAGAACGGGACAGGGGACATACGAGCAGTACTTC
TRBV11-3,TRBJ2-3,NA,TRBD2,CASSGLAGGLDTQYF,TGTGCCAGCAGCGGACTAGCGGGAGGGCTAGATACGCAGTATTTT
TRBV27,TRBJ2-2,NA,TRBD2,CASSQVLAGRTGELFF,TGTGCCAGCAGTCAAGTACTAGCGGGACGCACCGGGGAGCTGTTTTTT
TRBV30,TRBJ1-1,NA,NA,CAWARGRTMNTEAFF,TGTGCCTGGGCCCGGGGACGGACTATGAACACTGAAGCTTTCTTT
TRBV7-2,TRBJ2-7,NA,TRBD2,CASSDSVGLATYEQYF,TGTGCCAGCAGCGATAGTGTTGGACTAGCGACCTACGAGCAGTACTTC
TRBV6-5,TRBJ1-5,NA,NA,CASSPPPENQPQHF,TGTGCCAGCAGTCCTCCCCCTGAGAATCAGCCCCAGCATTTT
TRBV11-2,TRBJ1-3,medium-sized,NA,CASSLGRSSGNTIYF,TGTGCCAGCAGCTTAGGACGGAGCTCTGGAAACACCATATATTTT
TRBV27,TRBJ2-7,NA,TRBD2,CASSLAGGLSYEQYF,TGTGCCAGCAGTTTAGCGGGAGGACTCTCCTACGAGCAGTACTTC
TRBV28,TRBJ2-7,NA,NA,CASSSPGLASYEQYF,TGTGCCAGCAGTTCCCCAGGACTGGCCTCCTACGAGCAGTACTTC
TRBV4-1,TRBJ2-3,NA,NA,CASSPSGWDTDTQYF,TGCGCCAGCAGCCCGAGCGGGTGGGACACAGATACGCAGTATTTT
TRBV5-8,TRBJ2-1,NA,TRBD1,CASSSGTGLYNEQFF,TGTGCCAGCAGCTCCGGGACAGGGCTATACAATGAGCAGTTCTTC
TRBV5-1,TRBJ2-3,NA,TRBD2,CASSLALAGEVDTQYF,TGCGCCAGCAGCCTAGCACTAGCGGGAGAGGTGGATACGCAGTATTTT
TRBV19,TRBJ2-1,NA,NA,CASSVGLSSYNEQFF,TGTGCCAGTAGCGTGGGCCTAAGCTCCTACAATGAGCAGTTCTTC
TRBV28,TRBJ1-2,NA,TRBD1,CALGRGPGVGYTF,TGTGCCCTCGGGAGGGGGCCTGGCGTCGGCTACACCTTC
TRBV11-2,TRBJ2-5,once,NA,CASSQVQETQYF,TGTGCCAGCAGTCAGGTCCAAGAGACCCAGTACTTC
TRBV5-4,TRBJ1-2,NA,NA,CASSSPRGNYGYTF,TGTGCCAGCAGTTCCCCCCGGGGGAACTATGGCTACACCTTC
TRBV7-3,TRBJ2-1,NA,NA,CASSYGIYNEQFF,TGTGCCAGCAGCTACGGGATTTACAATGAGCAGTTCTTC
TRBV19,TRBJ2-7,NA,TRBD2,CASSYSAGTVLYEQYF,TGTGCCAGTAGCTACTCAGCGGGAACCGTCCTCTACGAGCAGTACTTC
TRBV29-1,TRBJ1-1,NA,NA,CSSTATEAFF,TGCAGCTCCACAGCAACTGAAGCTTTCTTT
TRBV30,TRBJ1-1,NA,NA,CAWSVVVAEAFF,TGTGCCTGGAGTGTAGTAGTGGCTGAAGCTTTCTTT
TRBV19,TRBJ2-3,few,NA,CASSPGDLTDTQYF,TGTGCCAGTAGTCCAGGGGATCTCACAGATACGCAGTATTTT
TRBV4-3,TRBJ2-7,NA,TRBD1,CASSQESGTGGLFEQYF,TGCGCCAGCAGCCAGGAATCCGGGACAGGGGGTTTATTTGAGCAGTACTTC
TRBV27,TRBJ1-2,NA,NA,CASSMGQAYGYTF,TGTGCCAGCAGTATGGGACAAGCCTATGGCTACACCTTC
TRBV6-6,TRBJ1-3,NA,TRBD1,CASSKGTGVSGNTIYF,TGTGCCAGCAGTAAAGGGACAGGGGTCTCTGGAAACACCATATATTTT
TRBV20-1,TRBJ2-7,NA,NA,CSAGRGYEQYF,TGCAGTGCCGGCAGGGGTTACGAGCAGTACTTC
TRBV2,TRBJ2-2,NA,NA,CASSFTGTGELFF,TGTGCCAGCAGTTTCACGGGCACCGGGGAGCTGTTTTTT
TRBV7-3,TRBJ2-7,few,TRBD2,CASSLYASGTYEQYF,TGTGCCAGCAGCTTGTACGCTAGCGGTACCTACGAGCAGTACTTC
TRBV28,TRBJ2-3,NA,TRBD2,CASSSAGGRTDTQYF,TGTGCCAGCAGTTCAGCGGGAGGACGCACAGATACGCAGTATTTT
TRBV7-2,TRBJ1-3,once,NA,CASSLQGYTGNTIYF,TGTGCCAGCAGCTTGCAGGGTTACACTGGAAACACCATATATTTT
TRBV7-9,TRBJ2-1,NA,NA,CSSSLGGLANEQFF,TGTTCCAGCAGCTTAGGAGGGTTGGCAAATGAGCAGTTCTTC
TRBV25-1,TRBJ1-1,NA,TRBD1,CASSRQGDMNTEAFF,TGTGCCAGCAGTCGACAGGGGGACATGAACACTGAAGCTTTCTTT
TRBV7-9,TRBJ2-5,NA,NA,CSSSLGASSETQYF,TGTTCCAGCAGCTTAGGGGCCTCTAGCGAGACCCAGTACTTC
TRBV28,TRBJ1-1,once,TRBD1,CASSPPGQGLLAAFF,TGTGCCAGCAGTCCACCGGGACAGGGCCTTCTTGCGGCTTTCTTT
TRBV28,TRBJ2-7,NA,TRBD2,CASSYPTSGRNEQYF,TGTGCCAGCAGTTACCCGACTAGCGGGAGAAACGAGCAGTACTTC